The 6 T cell receptor beta chains below all came from one sample that was sequenced in a study of T cell changes during pregnancy in multiple sclerosis. The protocol was immunoSEQ multiplex PCR, while the TCRdb copy is restricted to in-frame clones and leaves out a portion. The table includes tens of thousands of clones, over 85% detected once. Sequencing used peripheral blood, obtained in the second trimester of pregnancy. The source is a female donor with multiple sclerosis, enrolled in a pregnancy study.

This chain joins TRBV11-3 and TRBJ2-3; a possible D gene is TRBD1 (6 bases). Trimming left V 4 bases short and J 8 bases short, with 16 bases between. Germline V CDR1 and CDR2: SGHNT, YENEEA. This CDR3 spans 14 amino acids. CDR3 sequence reads: CASSSDRLASTQYF. The CDR3 DNA reads TGTGCCAGCAGCTCCGACAGGTTGGCAAGTACGCAGTATTTT.

J is TRBJ2-3 and V is TRBV7-2; the match to TRBD2 covers 11 bases. V gave up 7 bases and J gave up 5 bases; unmatched junction bases: 2. Germline lookup yields CDR1 SGHTA and CDR2 FQGNSA. This CDR3 contains 13 residues. This CDR3 reads CASKLAGEDTQYF. The CDR3 bases are TGTGCCAGCAAACTAGCGGGGGAAGATACGCAGTATTTT.

The DNA for the CDR3 is TGTGCCAGCAGCACACCGGGACTCACTTTCGACAATGAGCAGTTCTTC. Protein: CASSTPGLTFDNEQFF. V is TRBV13 and J is TRBJ2-1; a weak D match, TRBD2 (6 bases). The CDR3 loop spans 16 amino acids. Germline V gene lookup returns CDR1 PRHDT and CDR2 FYEKMQ (reference sequence). The germline V and J ends were trimmed by 5 bases and 5 bases, with 19 bases remaining between them.

V usage is TRBV6-5 and J usage is TRBJ1-5; 8 nucleotides match TRBD1. Germline CDR1 MNHEY, CDR2 SVGAGI. The trim removed 5 bases at V and 2 bases at J, leaving 2 bases unmatched. This CDR3 comprises 14 residues. CDR3 sequence reads: CASSGQGRNQPQHF. CDR3 nucleotide sequence: TGTGCCAGCAGTGGACAGGGACGCAATCAGCCCCAGCATTTT.

The chain combines TRBV28 with TRBJ1-3, with 7 bases that match TRBD1. The CDR3 runs to 15 residues. Per germline, CDR1 MDHEN and CDR2 SYDVKM. V lost 5 bases to trimming and J lost 0 bases; unmatched junction nucleotides: 4. The CDR3 DNA is TGTGCCAGCAGTACAGGGGATGTCTCTGGAAACACCATATATTTT. As protein: CASSTGDVSGNTIYF.

V usage is TRBV6-6 and J usage is TRBJ2-7; D may be TRBD1 (6 bases). The CDR3 contains 14 residues. V lost 5 bases to trimming and J lost 0 bases, with 11 bases between them. The germline V gene encodes CDR1 MNHNY and CDR2 SVGAGI (reference sequence). The CDR3 sequence: CASSDQDSSYEQYF. Here the CDR3 DNA reads TGTGCCAGCAGTGATCAGGACAGCTCCTACGAGCAGTACTTC.